The entry that follows covers one T cell receptor (beta chain) sequence. These data come from a study of control samples from healthy donors and cancer patients. Trimming took 3 bases from V and 0 from J; bases not matched to a gene: 3. CDR1 is MNHNS, CDR2 SASEGT, per germline. The CDR3 length is 15 residues. The data were produced by immunoSEQ multiplex PCR, yet TCRdb's version contains in-frame clones alone and is incomplete. The sample yields about 100,000 clones, about 90% seen once. V gene TRBV6-1 combines with J gene TRBJ2-7; 9 bases line up with TRBD2. The sequenced sample consisted of blood. The sequence came from a woman in her fifties or sixties in good health. The CDR3 region has the DNA TGTGCCAGCAGTGATAGCGGGGGAAGCTCCTACGAGCAGTACTTC. Protein: CASSDSGGSSYEQYF.